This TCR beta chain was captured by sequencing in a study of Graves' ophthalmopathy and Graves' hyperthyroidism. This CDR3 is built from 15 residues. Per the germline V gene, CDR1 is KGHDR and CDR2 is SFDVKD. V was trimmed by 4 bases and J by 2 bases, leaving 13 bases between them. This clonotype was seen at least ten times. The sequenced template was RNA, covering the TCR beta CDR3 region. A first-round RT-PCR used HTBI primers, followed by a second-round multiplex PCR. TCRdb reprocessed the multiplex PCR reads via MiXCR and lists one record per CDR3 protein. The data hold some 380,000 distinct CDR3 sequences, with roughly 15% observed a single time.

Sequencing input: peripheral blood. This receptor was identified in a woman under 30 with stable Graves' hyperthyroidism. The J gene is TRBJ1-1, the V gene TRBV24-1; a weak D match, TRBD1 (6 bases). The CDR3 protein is CATSDGQTSNTEAFF. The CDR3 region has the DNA TGTGCCACCAGTGACGGACAGACCTCTAACACTGAAGCTTTCTTT.